This T cell receptor (beta chain) originates from a study of blood T cell repertoires in COVID-19. This CDR3 has 16 residues. V lost 8 bases to trimming and J lost 0 bases, with 16 bases between them. Per the germline V gene, CDR1 is SNHLY and CDR2 is FYNNEI. The protocol was immunoSEQ multiplex PCR, while the TCRdb copy is restricted to in-frame clones and leaves out a portion. The table lists some 490,000 clones, less than 90% of them singletons. Participants were aged roughly 18 to 100 years from roughly 25 US areas. Grouping used clinical history reported by participants in a survey and questionnaire.

This chain links TRBV2 with TRBJ2-2; TRBD1 might be the D (6 bases). Sequenced sample: PBMCs or T cells enriched from blood (not recorded which). The sequence came from a woman in her sixties or seventies who had recovered from COVID-19. The CDR3 loop is CASSWAGTTNTGELFF. The CDR3 region has the DNA TGTGCCAGCTCCTGGGCCGGGACAACGAACACCGGGGAGCTGTTTTTT. Filled out from reference TRBV2 and TRBJ2-2, the complete variable domain reads EPEVTQTPSHQVTQMGQEVILRCVPISNHLYFYWYRQILGQKVEFLVSFYNNEISEKSEIFDDQFSVERPDGSNFTLKIRSTKLEDSAMYFCASSWAGTTNTGELFFGEGSRLTVL.